Listed here are 32 T cell receptor beta chains from one sample, sequenced in a study of control samples from healthy donors and cancer patients. Sequenced by immunoSEQ multiplex PCR; TCRdb stores in-frame clones only, minus some. The sample holds around 150,000 clones, about 87% seen once. The sample comprised blood. These receptors all stem from a man under 40 in good health.

The J gene is TRBJ1-4, the V gene TRBV4-1; 7 nucleotides agree with TRBD1. The CDR3 is made up of 15 amino acids. The V segment lost 2 bases and the J segment 4 bases; nucleotides outside the gene matches: 4. CDR1 and CDR2 from the germline V gene are MGHRA and YSYEKL. Written as DNA, the CDR3 is TGCGCCAGCAGCCAACGGGGACAGCTTAATGAAAAACTGTTTTTT. Protein: CASSQRGQLNEKLFF.

J is TRBJ1-5 and V is TRBV7-2; D is ambiguous. Germline V gives CDR1 SGHTA, CDR2 FQGNSA. Trimming took 5 bases from V and 5 from J, leaving 10 bases between them. CDR3 length: 13 amino acids. The CDR3 region is CASSPGSYQPQHF. CDR3 nucleotides: TGTGCCAGCAGCCCGGGTTCTTATCAGCCCCAGCATTTT.

This clone appeared once. The genes are TRBV14 and TRBJ1-2; 7 bases are a match to TRBD1. The CDR3 is made up of 16 amino acids. CDR1 and CDR2 from the germline V gene are SGHDN and FVKESK. The V gene end was trimmed by 4 bases and the J gene end by 7 bases; junction bases not matched to a gene: 15. CDR3 sequence: CASSLSLTGPQGGYTF. DNA of the CDR3: TGTGCCAGCAGCCTTTCTTTGACAGGGCCGCAAGGTGGCTACACCTTC.

This clone is a singleton in its sample. The gene calls are TRBV7-9 and TRBJ1-5, with D hard to call. Germline CDR1 is SEHNR and CDR2 is FQNEAQ (reference sequence). V was shortened by 5 bases and J by 0 bases, with 14 bases between the two germline ends. The CDR3 runs 16 residues. The DNA for the CDR3 is TGTGCCAGCAGCCCGGTGGGGTGGGATAGCAATCAGCCCCAGCATTTT. Translated: CASSPVGWDSNQPQHF.

The chain joins TRBV5-8 to TRBJ2-1, with 11 nucleotides matching TRBD1. Germline values: CDR1 SGHTS, CDR2 YDEGEE. This CDR3 spans 15 amino acids. Unmatched junction bases numbered 2, after V lost 4 bases and J lost 2 bases. DNA of the CDR3: TGTGCCAGCAGCCTGGGACAGGGGGCCTACAATGAGCAGTTCTTC. Translated, it gives CASSLGQGAYNEQFF. The full variable domain, rest sourced from reference TRBV5-8 and TRBJ2-1, is EAGVTQSPTHLIKTRGQQATLRCSPISGHTSVYWYQQALGLGLQFLLWYDEGEERNRGNFPPRFSGRQFPNYSSELNVNALELEDSALYLCASSLGQGAYNEQFFGPGTRLTVL.

The genes are TRBV18 and TRBJ1-1; TRBD1 matches 7 bases. Trimming at V came to 6 bases and at J to 0 bases, leaving 16 bases not matched to a gene. Germline CDR1 and CDR2: KGHSH and LQKENI. This CDR3 spans 18 amino acids. The CDR3 nucleotides are TGTGCCAGCTCCATCACCGTCGTACAGGGGTACGTGAACACTGAAGCTTTCTTT. Encoded protein: CASSITVVQGYVNTEAFF.

The V call is TRBV24-1, the J call TRBJ2-3, with D uncertain. Germline V gene data show CDR1 as KGHDR and CDR2 as SFDVKD. V lost 6 bases and J 0 bases, leaving 6 bases between the germline ends. The length of the CDR3 is 13 residues. The CDR3 is CATSSPSTDTQYF. CDR3 in DNA: TGTGCCACCAGTTCCCCTAGCACAGATACGCAGTATTTT.

This chain joins TRBV5-4 and TRBJ2-5, with 11 bases identical to TRBD2. The CDR3 is 14 amino acids. CDR1 and CDR2 (germline): SGHNT, YYREEE (reference sequence). The junction had 2 bases not matched to a gene; V was cut back by 4 bases and J by 3 bases. CDR3 residues: CASSPGLAEETQYF. The CDR3 DNA reads TGTGCCAGCAGCCCGGGACTAGCGGAAGAGACCCAGTACTTC.

This rearrangement joins TRBV9 to TRBJ1-1, with D unresolved. Trimming removed 0 bases at V and 5 bases at J, with 8 bases between. CDR1 SGDLS and CDR2 YYNGEE come from the germline V gene. The CDR3 contains 13 residues. In nucleotides, the CDR3 is TGTGCCAGCAGCGTAGGTCCTGGGACTGAAGCTTTCTTT. It encodes CASSVGPGTEAFF.

For the CDR3, the DNA is TGTGCCAGCAGCTTAGGAGGCGGGGGGATATCCTACAATGAGCAGTTCTTC. Translating gives CASSLGGGGISYNEQFF. The V and J genes are TRBV7-9 and TRBJ2-1; the match to TRBD2 covers 8 bases. CDR1 is SEHNR, CDR2 FQNEAQ, per germline (reference sequence). The V gene end was trimmed by 1 base and the J gene end by 1 base; junction bases not matched to a gene: 6. CDR3 size: 17 residues.

This sequence joins TRBV5-1 and TRBJ2-1; D is unresolved. This CDR3 has 16 amino acids. Trimming stripped 0 bases from V and 1 base from J, with 11 bases between. Germline loops: CDR1 SGHRS, CDR2 YFSETQ. The chain's CDR3 is CASSLGLSESYNEQFF. Here the CDR3 DNA reads TGCGCCAGCAGCTTGGGCCTCTCGGAATCCTACAATGAGCAGTTCTTC.

This clone was seen a single time. Other DNA sequences in this specimen translate into the identical CDR3. The J gene is TRBJ1-2, the V gene TRBV10-3, with 7 bases that match TRBD1. The CDR3 loop spans 15 amino acids. Germline V gene lookup returns CDR1 ENHRY and CDR2 SYGVKD. Trimming removed 0 bases from V and 4 bases from J; junction bases left unmatched: 5. Here the CDR3 reads CAISESRGQGYGYTF. The CDR3 DNA reads TGTGCCATCAGTGAGTCTAGGGGGCAAGGCTATGGCTACACCTTC.

The chain combines TRBV24-1 with TRBJ2-5; D is unclear. This CDR3 has 14 amino acids. Between the trimmed V and J ends, which lost 2 bases and 3 bases, there was a span of 9 bases. Germline CDR1 KGHDR, CDR2 SFDVKD. The CDR3 reads CATSDSGRKETQYF. CDR3 nucleotides: TGTGCCACCAGTGATTCCGGACGAAAAGAGACCCAGTACTTC.

The genes are TRBV2 and TRBJ2-5; maybe TRBD1 (6 bases). Germline CDR1 reads SNHLY; CDR2 reads FYNNEI. Between the trimmed V and J ends, which lost 6 bases and 0 bases, there was a span of 14 bases. The CDR3 loop spans 15 amino acids. The CDR3 loop is CASRAAGTYQETQYF. Here the CDR3 DNA reads TGTGCCAGCAGAGCCGCCGGGACATACCAAGAGACCCAGTACTTC.

The V and J genes are TRBV5-1 and TRBJ1-1, with D maybe TRBD1 (6 bases). Germline CDR1 is SGHRS and CDR2 is YFSETQ. The CDR3 covers 12 residues. The V end lost 0 bases, the J end lost 9 bases, and 9 bases lay between the germline ends. This CDR3 reads CASSLDGGQAFF. CDR3 nucleotides: TGCGCCAGCAGCTTGGATGGGGGCCAAGCTTTCTTT.

The chain recombines TRBV3-1 (or the pseudogene TRBV3-2) with TRBJ2-1; the D is unclear. This CDR3 contains 17 residues. The V end lost 4 bases, the J end lost 0 bases, and 16 bases lay between the germline ends. Germline V gene lookup returns CDR1 LGHDT and CDR2 YNNKEL (reference sequence). CDR3 DNA: TGTGCCAGCAGCCTACATGGAGCCCGTAGCTCCTACAATGAGCAGTTCTTC. Protein sequence: CASSLHGARSSYNEQFF.

This clone occurred a few times. J is TRBJ2-5 and V is TRBV29-1; possibly TRBD1 for D (6 bases). The CDR3 totals 12 residues. CDR1 is SQVTM, CDR2 ANQGSEA, per germline. Trimming left V 6 bases short and J 2 bases short, with 10 bases between. The CDR3 spells CSVGHRQETQYF. The CDR3 nucleotides read TGCAGCGTGGGACATCGACAAGAGACCCAGTACTTC.

The rearrangement links TRBV7-2 to TRBJ2-7; no definite D call. With 5 bases removed from V and 1 base from J, the gap between germline ends came to 9 bases. The CDR3 covers 13 residues. Germline V gene sequence: CDR1 SGHTA, CDR2 FQGNSA. The CDR3 spells CASSVVSSYEQYF. CDR3 nucleotides: TGTGCCAGCAGCGTAGTCTCGTCCTACGAGCAGTACTTC.

The rearrangement uses TRBV7-9 and TRBJ1-1; D not resolved. Germline lookup yields CDR1 SEHNR and CDR2 FQNEAQ (reference sequence). The CDR3 extends over 14 amino acids. Trimming took 7 bases from V and 7 from J, leaving 19 bases between them. The CDR3 is CASTYLKDYSEAFF. As DNA, the CDR3 is TGTGCCAGCACCTATTTAAAGGATTACAGTGAAGCTTTCTTT.

The rearrangement uses TRBV9 and TRBJ2-1; TRBD2 is a possible D gene (6 bases). Between the trimmed V and J ends, which lost 0 bases and 0 bases, there was a span of 10 bases. Germline V CDR1 and CDR2: SGDLS, YYNGEE. This CDR3 contains 16 residues. The CDR3 here is CASSVAGESSYNEQFF. CDR3 nucleotide sequence: TGTGCCAGCAGCGTAGCGGGGGAGAGCTCCTACAATGAGCAGTTCTTC.

In its sample, this clone was seen a few times. This sequence joins TRBV7-3 and TRBJ2-1; 8 nucleotides match TRBD2. Germline assignment: CDR1 SGHTA and CDR2 FQGTGA. J lost 9 bases, V lost 5 bases, and 15 bases had no gene match. The CDR3 contains 16 residues. The CDR3 sequence is CASSQSGTRTGGEQFF. As DNA, the CDR3 is TGTGCCAGCAGCCAATCCGGGACTAGAACGGGGGGTGAGCAGTTCTTC.

CDR3 sequence: CASSYSGEQFF. DNA of the CDR3: TGTGCCAGCAGTTACTCCGGGGAGCAGTTCTTC. The J gene is TRBJ2-1, the V gene TRBV6-5, with D hard to call. The CDR3 sequence is 11 residues long. Germline V CDR1 and CDR2: MNHEY, SVGAGI. Trimming took 0 bases from V and 10 from J, leaving 4 bases between them.

This clone has just a few counts. The rearrangement joins TRBV6-5 to TRBJ1-4; TRBD1 is a possible D gene (6 bases). Germline values: CDR1 MNHEY, CDR2 SVGAGI. V shed 4 bases and J shed 2 bases, with 11 bases lying between them. The length of the CDR3 is 15 residues. CDR3 coding DNA: TGTGCCAGCAGTTCCGGGGGGGCGACTAATGAAAAACTGTTTTTT. This encodes CASSSGGATNEKLFF.

Here the CDR3 reads CASSIRGSPEAFF. The CDR3 region has the DNA TGTGCCAGTAGTATTAGGGGTTCCCCTGAAGCTTTCTTT. The chain joins TRBV19 to TRBJ1-1; weak D call: TRBD1 (5 bases). V was shortened by 3 bases and J by 6 bases, with 11 bases between the two germline ends. This CDR3 comprises 13 residues. Germline-derived CDR1 and CDR2 are LNHDA and SQIVND (reference sequence). Complete variable domain (other parts from reference TRBV19 and TRBJ1-1): DGGITQSPKYLFRKEGQNVTLSCEQNLNHDAMYWYRQDPGQGLRLIYYSQIVNDFQKGDIAEGYSVSREKKESFPLTVTSAQKNPTAFYLCASSIRGSPEAFFGQGTRLTVV.

The gene calls are TRBV7-7 and TRBJ2-5; 9 bases fit TRBD1. CDR3 length: 16 amino acids. V was pared by 0 bases and J by 5 bases, with 7 bases of the junction left unmatched. CDR1 is SSHAT, CDR2 FNYEAQ, per germline (reference sequence). The CDR3 region has the DNA TGTGCCAGCAGCTTAGCGCCGGGACAGGGTCAGGAGACCCAGTACTTC. It yields the protein CASSLAPGQGQETQYF.

This chain uses TRBV5-1 with TRBJ2-1, with TRBD1 as a possible D gene (5 bases). V lost 2 bases to trimming and J lost 8 bases, with 5 bases between them. The CDR3 spans 11 residues. In germline, CDR1 is SGHRS, CDR2 YFSETQ. The CDR3 coding sequence is TGCGCCAGCAGCTTCAGGGATGAGCAGTTCTTC. It yields the protein CASSFRDEQFF.

The V gene is TRBV7-3, the J gene TRBJ2-1, with D possibly being TRBD2 (5 bases). CDR1 and CDR2 (germline): SGHTA, FQGTGA. V was trimmed by 7 bases and J by 10 bases, leaving 17 bases between them. The length of the CDR3 is 13 residues. CDR3 loop: CASTLRWGDEQFF. CDR3 bases: TGTGCCAGCACCCTCCGGTGGGGAGACGAGCAGTTCTTC.

CDR3 region: CASSLDSGRNTEAFF. In DNA, the CDR3 is TGTGCCAGCAGCTTAGATTCAGGGAGGAACACTGAAGCTTTCTTT. This sequence joins TRBV7-9 and TRBJ1-1; a weak D match, TRBD1 (5 bases). V shed 1 base and J shed 1 base, with 10 bases lying between them. The CDR3 is made up of 15 amino acids. In germline, CDR1 is SEHNR, CDR2 FQNEAQ (reference sequence). Together with reference TRBV7-9 and TRBJ1-1, the CDR3 gives the full variable domain: DTGVSQNPRHKITKRGQNVTFRCDPISEHNRLYWYRQTLGQGPEFLTYFQNEAQLEKSRLLSDRFSAERPKGSFSTLEIQRTEQGDSAMYLCASSLDSGRNTEAFFGQGTRLTVV.

The V gene is TRBV7-2, the J gene TRBJ2-7, with D unresolved. Germline-derived CDR1 and CDR2 are SGHTA and FQGNSA. The CDR3 length is 11 residues. Trimming shortened V by 5 bases and J by 4 bases, and 6 bases separated the two germline ends. The DNA of the CDR3 is TGTGCCAGCAGCGCTCAATACGAGCAGTACTTC. Translating gives CASSAQYEQYF.

J is TRBJ2-1 and V is TRBV4-2, with 7 bases lining up with TRBD2. The CDR3 consists of 16 residues. Germline loops: CDR1 LGHNA, CDR2 YNFKEQ. The V segment lost 5 bases and the J segment 7 bases; nucleotides outside the gene matches: 14. CDR3: CASSGQRASGNNEQFF. The CDR3 bases are TGTGCCAGCAGCGGCCAGCGGGCTAGCGGAAATAATGAGCAGTTCTTC.

In its sample, this clone was seen once. The genes are TRBV7-2 and TRBJ1-4; 8 bases are a match to TRBD1. The CDR3 sequence is 13 residues long. V lost 6 bases, J lost 8 bases, and 5 bases stayed unmatched. Germline-derived CDR1 and CDR2 are SGHTA and FQGNSA. The CDR3 reads CASSSNRGEKLFF. CDR3 coding DNA: TGTGCCAGCAGTTCCAACAGGGGGGAAAAACTGTTTTTT.

The chain uses TRBV11-2 and TRBJ2-7; D possibly corresponds to TRBD2 (6 bases). The CDR3 extends over 14 amino acids. Per germline, CDR1 SGHAT and CDR2 FQNNGV. V was cut by 1 base and J by 4 bases, with 11 bases left in between. In DNA form, the CDR3 reads TGTGCCAGCAGCTTAGCCTCGGGACTTTACGAGCAGTACTTC. It yields the protein CASSLASGLYEQYF.